The 22 T cell receptor beta chains reported below all come from one sample, sequenced in a study of blood T cells in healthy people across ages. Combining a sample-barcoded 5' primer with a J-beta primer mix, a second PCR ran for roughly 6 to 12 cycles. TCRdb reprocessed the 5' RACE reads with MiXCR, giving one entry per CDR3 protein. The sample includes more than 650,000 distinct CDR3 sequences, roughly 53% seen only once; the top ten take about 42%. The sample was blood. The receptors originated from an elderly man in good health.

V and J are TRBV5-1 and TRBJ2-5; D call uncertain. The CDR3 is made up of 15 amino acids. Between the trimmed V and J ends, which lost 0 bases and 5 bases, there was a span of 14 bases. From germline, CDR1 is SGHRS and CDR2 YFSETQ. The CDR3 loop reads CASSLGTSERETQYF. CDR3 nucleotide sequence: TGCGCCAGCAGCTTGGGAACGAGTGAACGGGAGACCCAGTACTTC.

This clonotype has more than one count but fewer than ten. The CDR3 DNA follows: TGTGCCAGCAGCTTAAGGGACAGGAAGACAGAGACCCAGTACTTC. Translating it yields CASSLRDRKTETQYF. This chain uses TRBV7-8 with TRBJ2-5; 8 nucleotides line up with TRBD1. The V segment lost 2 bases and the J segment 4 bases; nucleotides outside the gene matches: 6. CDR1 and CDR2 (germline): SGHVS, FQNEAQ. This CDR3 region has 15 residues.

The J gene is TRBJ1-5, the V gene TRBV20-1; no firm D call. Per germline, CDR1 DFQATT and CDR2 SNEGSKA (reference sequence). The CDR3 extends over 15 amino acids. Trimming removed 6 bases from V and 2 bases from J, with 17 bases in between. The CDR3: CSAPNFGLGNQPQHF. The CDR3 region has the DNA TGCAGTGCGCCGAACTTCGGTTTGGGCAATCAGCCCCAGCATTTT.

V and J are TRBV4-1 and TRBJ2-1, with D hard to call. V lost 2 bases to trimming and J lost 4 bases, with 24 bases between them. CDR1 and CDR2 from the germline V gene are MGHRA and YSYEKL. The CDR3 is 19 amino acids. CDR3 nucleotides: TGCGCCAGCAGCCAACCGGCCCAGAGAAGGGTTCCCGGTTACAATGAGCAGTTCTTC. Encoded protein: CASSQPAQRRVPGYNEQFF.

This clonotype was counted a few times. The gene calls are TRBV29-1 and TRBJ1-6; possibly TRBD1 for D (5 bases). From germline, CDR1 is SQVTM and CDR2 ANQGSEA. Trimming took off 7 bases at V and 8 bases at J, with 6 bases between the two ends. The CDR3 consists of 10 residues. The CDR3 protein is CSGGYSPLHF. The CDR3 DNA reads TGCAGCGGGGGGTATTCACCCCTCCACTTT.

The chain joins TRBV4-2 to TRBJ1-1; no clear D gene. Germline CDR1 is LGHNA and CDR2 is YNFKEQ. The CDR3 has 15 amino acids. V lost 0 bases, J lost 1 base, and 9 bases lay in between. The CDR3 loop reads CASSQEIGKNTEAFF. In DNA, the CDR3 is TGTGCCAGCAGCCAAGAGATTGGCAAGAACACTGAAGCTTTCTTT.

This clonotype was detected once. The chain recombines TRBV4-1 with TRBJ2-1; 10 bases align to TRBD2. TRBJ2-7 matches the DNA end more closely, so the J call is doubtful. Germline CDR1 and CDR2: MGHRA and YSYEKL. This CDR3 comprises 17 residues. The CDR3 coding sequence is TGCGCCAGCAGCCAAGGGCTAGCGGGAGTATCCTACAATGAGCAGTACTTC. Translated, it gives CASSQGLAGVSYNEQYF.

With respect to this clonotype: The germline gene is not matched at one end of the junction; a read error may be the cause. The chain employs TRBV27 and TRBJ1-6; D remains ambiguous. The CDR3 runs to 17 residues. CDR1 MNHEY and CDR2 SMNVEV come from the germline V gene (reference sequence). This chain's CDR3 is CASCLVSGSSYNSPLHF. CDR3 coding DNA: TGTGCCAGCTGTTTAGTTTCGGGGAGCTCCTATAATTCACCCCTCCACTTT.

V gene TRBV12-3 or TRBV12-4 combines with J gene TRBJ2-5; D is possibly TRBD2 (6 bases). Gene TRBJ2-7 matches the end of the DNA better, so the J call may be wrong. The CDR3 is 14 amino acids. CDR3 bases: TGTGCCAGCAGTTCGACTAGTGTAGCCCACGAGCAGTACTTC. Encoded protein: CASSSTSVAHEQYF.

This sequence joins TRBV24-1 and TRBJ2-5, with D perhaps being TRBD1 or TRBD2 (5 bases each). Trimming removed 3 bases at V and 1 base at J, with 11 bases between. CDR1 and CDR2 from the germline V gene are KGHDR and SFDVKD. The CDR3 is 15 residues long. CDR3 region: CATSDPGTSQETQYF. CDR3 bases: TGTGCCACCAGTGATCCTGGGACGTCCCAAGAGACCCAGTACTTC.

V gene TRBV14 combines with J gene TRBJ2-3; the D gene could be TRBD1 or TRBD2 (5 bases each). V was cut by 4 bases and J by 0 bases, with 14 bases left in between. Germline assignment: CDR1 SGHDN and CDR2 FVKESK. CDR3 length equals 16 residues. The CDR3 DNA sequence: TGTGCCAGCAGCCCGGGGCAGCGAGCTAGCACAGATACGCAGTATTTT. It translates to CASSPGQRASTDTQYF.

This chain joins TRBV29-1 and TRBJ2-7; D is uncertain. V was pared by 4 bases and J by 5 bases, with 9 bases between. The CDR3 length is 11 residues. Per germline, CDR1 SQVTM and CDR2 ANQGSEA. The CDR3 protein is CSVAGINEQYF. DNA of the CDR3: TGCAGCGTTGCTGGCATTAACGAGCAGTACTTC.

The J gene is TRBJ1-1, the V gene TRBV24-1; D not resolved. The germline CDR1 and CDR2 sequences are KGHDR and SFDVKD. V lost 0 bases to trimming and J lost 5 bases, with 6 bases between them. The CDR3 is made up of 13 amino acids. The CDR3 DNA is TGTGCCACCAGTGATTTGGCGAGGACTGAAGCTTTCTTT. It yields the protein CATSDLARTEAFF.

The table lists this clonotype with a few counts. V is TRBV21-1 and J is TRBJ2-5; TRBD2 is taken as the D call from the table, unchecked against the DNA. TRBV21-1 is termed a pseudogene. The CDR3 loop spans 13 amino acids. The CDR3 sequence: CASIVGGAARQYF. The CDR3 DNA reads TGTGCCAGCATCGTAGGGGGAGCGGCACGGCAGTACTTC.

This clonotype was seen a handful of times. This chain connects TRBV12-3 or TRBV12-4 to TRBJ2-1; TRBD2 agrees at 14 bases. The CDR3 runs 14 residues. V lost 8 bases to trimming and J lost 7 bases; unmatched junction nucleotides: 4. The DNA of the CDR3 is TGTGCCAGCTTGACTAGCGGGAGGGGAAATGAGCAGTTCTTC. Its translation: CASLTSGRGNEQFF.

This chain connects TRBV7-2 to TRBJ2-5, with no clear D. The end of the DNA is better explained by TRBJ2-7, so the J call may be wrong. Germline V lookup: CDR1 SGHTA, CDR2 FQGNSA. The CDR3 contains 11 residues. The CDR3 sequence: CASSLVNEQYF. The CDR3 region has the DNA TGTGCCAGCAGCTTAGTTAACGAGCAGTACTTC.

The rearrangement links TRBV20-1 to TRBJ2-2, with 8 bases aligning to TRBD2. CDR3 length: 15 amino acids. Germline V gene data show CDR1 as DFQATT and CDR2 as SNEGSKA (reference sequence). Unmatched junction bases numbered 7, after V lost 4 bases and J lost 3 bases. The CDR3 protein is CSATETGGYTGELFF. DNA for the CDR3: TGCAGTGCTACTGAAACGGGAGGGTACACCGGGGAGCTGTTTTTT.

The table lists this clonotype with a few counts. The chain links TRBV28 to TRBJ1-4; 7 bases are a match to TRBD1. The V gene end was trimmed by 3 bases and the J gene end by 5 bases; junction bases not matched to a gene: 0. The CDR3 loop spans 13 amino acids. Germline-derived CDR1 and CDR2 are MDHEN and SYDVKM. The DNA for the CDR3 is TGTGCCAGCAGTTTGGGACAGAATGAAAAACTGTTTTTT. This translates into CASSLGQNEKLFF.

The V gene is TRBV2, the J gene TRBJ1-2; D may be TRBD1 (5 bases). This CDR3 is built from 11 residues. CDR1 and CDR2 from the germline V gene are SNHLY and FYNNEI. V was trimmed by 6 bases and J by 7 bases, leaving 9 bases between them. The CDR3 protein is CASRAGSGYTF. DNA of the CDR3: TGTGCCAGCAGGGCAGGGTCTGGCTACACCTTC. Drawing the rest from reference TRBV2 and TRBJ1-2, the complete variable domain is EPEVTQTPSHQVTQMGQEVILRCVPISNHLYFYWYRQILGQKVEFLVSFYNNEISEKSEIFDDQFSVERPDGSNFTLKIRSTKLEDSAMYFCASRAGSGYTFGSGTRLTVV.

The chain recombines TRBV20-1 with TRBJ1-6, with D perhaps matching TRBD1 (5 bases). V lost 7 bases and J lost 4, with 17 bases in between. This CDR3 contains 15 residues. Germline V gene sequence: CDR1 DFQATT, CDR2 SNEGSKA (reference sequence). The CDR3 DNA reads TGCAGTGTAATAAAACAGGATTTGTATAATTCACCCCTCCACTTT. Encoded protein: CSVIKQDLYNSPLHF.

The rearrangement joins TRBV29-1 to TRBJ2-1, with TRBD1 matching over 9 bases. Germline assignment: CDR1 SQVTM and CDR2 ANQGSEA. Trimming took 8 bases from V and 1 from J; bases not matched to a gene: 3. This CDR3 is built from 13 residues. The CDR3 sequence is CSSGQGSYNEQFF. The CDR3 coding sequence is TGCAGCTCCGGACAGGGGTCCTACAATGAGCAGTTCTTC.

This clonotype was counted only a few times. The CDR3 reads CASSSYDRDAYF. In nucleotides, the CDR3 is TGTGCCAGCAGCTCCTACGACAGAGACGCGTATTTT. This chain connects TRBV13 to TRBJ2-3; perhaps TRBD1 as D (5 bases). The CDR3 spans 12 residues. Germline values: CDR1 PRHDT, CDR2 FYEKMQ (reference sequence). Trimming took off 4 bases at V and 14 bases at J, with 16 bases between the two ends.